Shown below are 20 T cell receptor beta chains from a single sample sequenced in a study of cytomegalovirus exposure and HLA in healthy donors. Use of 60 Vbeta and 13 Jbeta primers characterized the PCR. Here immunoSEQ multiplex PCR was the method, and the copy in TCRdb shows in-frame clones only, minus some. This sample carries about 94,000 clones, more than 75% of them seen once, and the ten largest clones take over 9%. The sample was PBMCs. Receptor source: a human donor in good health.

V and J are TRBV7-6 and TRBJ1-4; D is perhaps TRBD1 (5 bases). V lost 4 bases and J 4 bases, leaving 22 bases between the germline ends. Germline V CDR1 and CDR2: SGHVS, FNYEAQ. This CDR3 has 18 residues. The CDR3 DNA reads TGTGCCAGCAGCTCCCCCCGCTCCACAGGAGGGGATAATGAAAAACTGTTTTTT. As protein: CASSSPRSTGGDNEKLFF. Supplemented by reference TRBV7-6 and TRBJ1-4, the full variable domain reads GAGVSQSPRYKVTKRGQDVALRCDPISGHVSLYWYRQALGQGPEFLTYFNYEAQQDKSGLPNDRFSAERPEGSISTLTIQRTEQRDSAMYRCASSSPRSTGGDNEKLFFGSGTQLSVL.

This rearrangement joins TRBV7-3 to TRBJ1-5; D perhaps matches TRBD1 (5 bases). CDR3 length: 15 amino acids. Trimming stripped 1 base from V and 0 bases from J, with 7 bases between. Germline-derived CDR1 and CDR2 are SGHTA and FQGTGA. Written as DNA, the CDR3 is TGTGCCAGCAGCTTAAGACAGAATAGCAATCAGCCCCAGCATTTT. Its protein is CASSLRQNSNQPQHF. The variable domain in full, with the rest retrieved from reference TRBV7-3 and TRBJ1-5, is GAGVSQTPSNKVTEKGKYVELRCDPISGHTALYWYRQSLGQGPEFLIYFQGTGAADDSGLPNDRFFAVRPEGSVSTLKIQRTERGDSAVYLCASSLRQNSNQPQHFGDGTRLSIL.

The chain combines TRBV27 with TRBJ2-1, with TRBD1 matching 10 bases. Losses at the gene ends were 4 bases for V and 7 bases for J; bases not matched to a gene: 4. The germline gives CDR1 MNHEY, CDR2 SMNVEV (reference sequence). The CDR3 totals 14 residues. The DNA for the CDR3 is TGTGCCAGCAGTTCGGGACAGGGGTGGAATGAGCAGTTCTTC. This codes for CASSSGQGWNEQFF.

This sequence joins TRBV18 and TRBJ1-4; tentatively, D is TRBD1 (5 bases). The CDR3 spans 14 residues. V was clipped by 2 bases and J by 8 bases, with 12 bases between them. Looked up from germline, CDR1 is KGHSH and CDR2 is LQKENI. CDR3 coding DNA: TGTGCCAGCTCACCAGGGGGGGGGACCGAAAAACTGTTTTTT. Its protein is CASSPGGGTEKLFF. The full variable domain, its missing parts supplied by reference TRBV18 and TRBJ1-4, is NAGVMQNPRHLVRRRGQEARLRCSPMKGHSHVYWYRQLPEEGLKFMVYLQKENIIDESGMPKERFSAEFPKEGPSILRIQQVVRGDSAAYFCASSPGGGTEKLFFGSGTQLSVL.

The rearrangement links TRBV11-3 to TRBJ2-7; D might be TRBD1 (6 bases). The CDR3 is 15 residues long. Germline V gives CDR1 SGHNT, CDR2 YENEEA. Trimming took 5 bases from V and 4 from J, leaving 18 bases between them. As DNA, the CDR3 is TGTGCCAGCAGCCTGGGACATCCGAACTCGTACGAGCAGTACTTC. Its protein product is CASSLGHPNSYEQYF.

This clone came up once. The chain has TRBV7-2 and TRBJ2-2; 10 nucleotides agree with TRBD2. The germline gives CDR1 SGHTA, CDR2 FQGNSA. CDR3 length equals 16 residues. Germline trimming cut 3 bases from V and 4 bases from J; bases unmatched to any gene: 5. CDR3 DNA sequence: TGTGCCAGCAGCTTGTCTAGCGGGGGTGGCACCGGGGAGCTGTTTTTT. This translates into CASSLSSGGGTGELFF. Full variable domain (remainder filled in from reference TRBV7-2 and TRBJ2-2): GAGVSQSPSNKVTEKGKDVELRCDPISGHTALYWYRQSLGQGLEFLIYFQGNSAPDKSGLPSDRFSAERTGGSVSTLTIQRTQQEDSAVYLCASSLSSGGGTGELFFGEGSRLTVL.

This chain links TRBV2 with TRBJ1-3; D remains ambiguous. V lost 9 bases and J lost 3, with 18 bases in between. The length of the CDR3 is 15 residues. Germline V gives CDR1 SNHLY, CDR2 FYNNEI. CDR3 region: CARAPRGFGGNTIYF. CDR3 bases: TGTGCCAGGGCTCCACGGGGATTCGGTGGAAACACCATATATTTT.

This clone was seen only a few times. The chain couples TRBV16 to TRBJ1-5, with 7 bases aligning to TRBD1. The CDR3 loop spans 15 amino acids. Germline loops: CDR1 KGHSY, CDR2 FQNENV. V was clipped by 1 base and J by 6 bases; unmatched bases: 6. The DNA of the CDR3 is TGTGCCAGCAGCCAATGGCGAGGGGGCCTTCAGCCCCAGCATTTT. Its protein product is CASSQWRGGLQPQHF.

This CDR3 is CASSDGVQETQYF. In DNA form, the CDR3 reads TGTGCCAGCAGTGACGGGGTACAAGAGACCCAGTACTTC. The V call is TRBV6-1, the J call TRBJ2-5; maybe TRBD2 (5 bases). The germline V gene has CDR1 MNHNS and CDR2 SASEGT. This CDR3 has 13 residues. V was shortened by 3 bases and J by 2 bases, with 7 bases between the two germline ends.

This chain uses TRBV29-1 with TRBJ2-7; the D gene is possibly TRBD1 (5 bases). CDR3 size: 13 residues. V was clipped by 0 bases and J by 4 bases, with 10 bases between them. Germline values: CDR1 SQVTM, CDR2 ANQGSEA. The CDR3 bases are TGCAGCGTTGAAGACTTCCAGGGATACGAGCAGTACTTC. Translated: CSVEDFQGYEQYF.

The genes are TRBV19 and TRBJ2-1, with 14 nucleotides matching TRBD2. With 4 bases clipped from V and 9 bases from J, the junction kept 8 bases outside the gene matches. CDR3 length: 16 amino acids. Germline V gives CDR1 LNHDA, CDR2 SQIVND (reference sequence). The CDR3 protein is CASSSVRTSGRIEQFF. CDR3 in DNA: TGTGCCAGTAGTAGCGTTAGGACTAGCGGGAGGATTGAGCAGTTCTTC.

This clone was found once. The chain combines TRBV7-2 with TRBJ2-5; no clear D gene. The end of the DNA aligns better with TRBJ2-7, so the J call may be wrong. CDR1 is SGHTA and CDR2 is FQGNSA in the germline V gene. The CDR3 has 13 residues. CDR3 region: CASSFGRVYEQYF. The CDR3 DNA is TGTGCCAGCAGCTTCGGTCGGGTTTACGAGCAGTACTTC.

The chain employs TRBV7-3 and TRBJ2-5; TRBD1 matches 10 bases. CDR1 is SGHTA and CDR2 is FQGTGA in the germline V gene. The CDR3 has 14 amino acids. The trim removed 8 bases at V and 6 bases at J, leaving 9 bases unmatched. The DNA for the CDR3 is TGTGCCAGCTCCCCCGGGACAGGGGTACAGACCCAGTACTTC. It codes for CASSPGTGVQTQYF. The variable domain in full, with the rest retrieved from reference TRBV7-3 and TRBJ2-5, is GAGVSQTPSNKVTEKGKYVELRCDPISGHTALYWYRQSLGQGPEFLIYFQGTGAADDSGLPNDRFFAVRPEGSVSTLKIQRTERGDSAVYLCASSPGTGVQTQYFGPGTRLLVL.

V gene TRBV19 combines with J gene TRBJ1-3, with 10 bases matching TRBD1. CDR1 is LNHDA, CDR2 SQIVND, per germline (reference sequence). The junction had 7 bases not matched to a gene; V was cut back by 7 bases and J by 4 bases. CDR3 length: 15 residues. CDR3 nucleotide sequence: TGTGCCAGTAAGGAGACAGGGGGCCTCGGAAACACCATATATTTT. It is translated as CASKETGGLGNTIYF.

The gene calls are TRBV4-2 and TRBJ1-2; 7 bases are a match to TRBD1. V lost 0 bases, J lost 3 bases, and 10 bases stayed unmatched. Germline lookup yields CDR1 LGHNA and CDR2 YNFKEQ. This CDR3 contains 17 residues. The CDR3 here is CASSQEPGQAAYYGYTF. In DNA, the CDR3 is TGTGCCAGCAGCCAAGAGCCCGGACAGGCGGCTTACTATGGCTACACCTTC.

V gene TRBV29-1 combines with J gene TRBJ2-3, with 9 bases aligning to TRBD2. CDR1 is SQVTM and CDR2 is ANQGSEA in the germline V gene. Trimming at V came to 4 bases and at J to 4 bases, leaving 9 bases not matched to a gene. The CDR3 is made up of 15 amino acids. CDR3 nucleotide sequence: TGCAGCGTTGTTTGGCCAGCGGGAGGCCCAGATACGCAGTATTTT. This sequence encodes CSVVWPAGGPDTQYF.

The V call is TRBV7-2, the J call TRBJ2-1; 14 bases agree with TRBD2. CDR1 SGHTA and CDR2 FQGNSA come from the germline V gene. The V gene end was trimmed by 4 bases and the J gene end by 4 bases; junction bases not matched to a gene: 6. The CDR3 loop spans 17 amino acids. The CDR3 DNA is TGTGCCAGCAGCTCCAGACTAGCGGGGGGGAGGTACAATGAGCAGTTCTTC. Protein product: CASSSRLAGGRYNEQFF.

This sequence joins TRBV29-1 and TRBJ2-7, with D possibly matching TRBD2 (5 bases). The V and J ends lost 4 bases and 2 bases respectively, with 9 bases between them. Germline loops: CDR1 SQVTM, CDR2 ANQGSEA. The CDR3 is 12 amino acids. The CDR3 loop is CSVGGDTYEQYF. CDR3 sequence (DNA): TGCAGCGTTGGGGGAGACACCTACGAGCAGTACTTC.

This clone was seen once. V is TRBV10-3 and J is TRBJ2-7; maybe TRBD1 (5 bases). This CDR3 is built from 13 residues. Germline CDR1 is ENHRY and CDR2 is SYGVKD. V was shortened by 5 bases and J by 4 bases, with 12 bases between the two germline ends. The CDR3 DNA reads TGTGCCATCAGTAATGATAGGGGTTACGAGCAGTACTTC. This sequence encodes CAISNDRGYEQYF.

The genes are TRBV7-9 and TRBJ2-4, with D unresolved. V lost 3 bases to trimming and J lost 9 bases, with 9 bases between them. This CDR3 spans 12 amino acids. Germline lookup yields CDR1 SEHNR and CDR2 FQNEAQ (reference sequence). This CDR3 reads CASSLVQSIQYF. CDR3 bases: TGTGCCAGCAGCTTGGTACAGTCCATTCAGTACTTC.